This T cell receptor (beta chain) was obtained from a study of blood T cell repertoires in COVID-19. The wider study: Collection of acute and convalescent COVID-19 samples took place in the United States, Italy and Spain. The cDNA or gDNA used as material had been derived from T cells, B-cell-depleted T cells, or PBMCs.

Source study methods: How many nucleated cells were present was estimated from reference gene primer amplification. TCRdb keeps only in-frame clones here, not all; method: immunoSEQ multiplex PCR. The DNA was the basis for D and trimming; V, J and clone size are from that table. In the table there are about 41,000 clones, about 79% of which are singletons. Sequencing used peripheral blood. The clonotype originates from a woman in her sixties or seventies with acute or convalescent COVID-19.

DNA of the CDR3: TGTGCCAGCAGTGAAGTCCCTACGCAGCCCCAGCATTTT. Encoded protein: CASSEVPTQPQHF. The chain uses TRBV6-1 and TRBJ1-5; D gene unclear. The CDR3 contains 13 residues. CDR1 and CDR2 from the germline V gene are MNHNS and SASEGT. V lost 1 base and J 7 bases, leaving 8 bases between the germline ends.